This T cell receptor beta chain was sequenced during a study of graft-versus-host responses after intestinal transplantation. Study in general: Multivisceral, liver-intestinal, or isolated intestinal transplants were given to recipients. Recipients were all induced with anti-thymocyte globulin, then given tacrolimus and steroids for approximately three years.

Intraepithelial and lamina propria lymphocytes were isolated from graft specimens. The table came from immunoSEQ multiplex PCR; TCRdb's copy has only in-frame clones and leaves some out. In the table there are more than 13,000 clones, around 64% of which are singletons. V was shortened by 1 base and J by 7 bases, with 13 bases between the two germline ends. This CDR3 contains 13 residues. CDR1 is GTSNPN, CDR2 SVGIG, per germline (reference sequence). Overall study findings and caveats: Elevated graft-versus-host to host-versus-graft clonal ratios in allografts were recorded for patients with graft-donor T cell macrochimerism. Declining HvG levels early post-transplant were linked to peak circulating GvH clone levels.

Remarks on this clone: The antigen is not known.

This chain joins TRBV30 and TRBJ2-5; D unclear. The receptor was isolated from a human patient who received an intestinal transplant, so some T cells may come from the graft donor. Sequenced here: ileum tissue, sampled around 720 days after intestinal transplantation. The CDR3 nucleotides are TGTGCCTGGAGTGAAGGCACCGGTCGGACCCAGTACTTC. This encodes CAWSEGTGRTQYF. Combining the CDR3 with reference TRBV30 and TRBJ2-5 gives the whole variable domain SQTIHQWPATLVQPVGSPLSLECTVEGTSNPNLYWYRQAAGRGLQLLFYSVGIGQISSEVPQNLSASRPQDRQFILSSKKLLLSDSGFYLCAWSEGTGRTQYFGPGTRLLVL.